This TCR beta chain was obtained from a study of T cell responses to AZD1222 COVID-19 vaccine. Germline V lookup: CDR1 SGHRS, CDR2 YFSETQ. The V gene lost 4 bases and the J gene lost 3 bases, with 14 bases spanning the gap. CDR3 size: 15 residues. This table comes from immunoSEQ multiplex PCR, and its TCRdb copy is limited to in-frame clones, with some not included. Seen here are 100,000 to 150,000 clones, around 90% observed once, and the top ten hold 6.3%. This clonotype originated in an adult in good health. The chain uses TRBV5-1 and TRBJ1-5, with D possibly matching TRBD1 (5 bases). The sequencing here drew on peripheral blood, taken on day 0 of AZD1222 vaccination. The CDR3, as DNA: TGCGCCAGCAGCACGGGACGGACATCCAATCAGCCCCAGCATTTT. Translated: CASSTGRTSNQPQHF.